The present TCR beta chain was sequenced within a study of cytomegalovirus exposure and HLA in healthy donors. Germline CDR1 reads MGHRA; CDR2 reads YSYEKL. This CDR3 has 19 amino acids. Trimming at V came to 2 bases and at J to 5 bases, leaving 14 bases not matched to a gene. Vbeta (60) and Jbeta (13) primers were used in the PCR. The protocol was immunoSEQ multiplex PCR, while the TCRdb copy is restricted to in-frame clones and leaves out a portion. The table lists roughly 64,000 clones, with 3.6% in the top ten. General study results and limits: From TCR beta sequences, most subjects' HLA-A and HLA-B alleles were reportedly predicted accurately. In a later analysis, parvovirus B19, influenza, CMV and Epstein-Barr virus appeared linked to several top co-occurrence clusters.

Turning to this clone: Antigen unknown.

The sequenced material came from PBMCs. V and J are TRBV4-1 and TRBJ2-5; 13 bases map to TRBD2. The sequence was collected from a woman aged 18-29 years in good health and CMV-seronegative. The CDR3 DNA sequence: TGCGCCAGCAGCCAATTTACTAGCGGGGGGGCCGGGGTTAGTGAGACCCAGTACTTC. The encoded protein is CASSQFTSGGAGVSETQYF.